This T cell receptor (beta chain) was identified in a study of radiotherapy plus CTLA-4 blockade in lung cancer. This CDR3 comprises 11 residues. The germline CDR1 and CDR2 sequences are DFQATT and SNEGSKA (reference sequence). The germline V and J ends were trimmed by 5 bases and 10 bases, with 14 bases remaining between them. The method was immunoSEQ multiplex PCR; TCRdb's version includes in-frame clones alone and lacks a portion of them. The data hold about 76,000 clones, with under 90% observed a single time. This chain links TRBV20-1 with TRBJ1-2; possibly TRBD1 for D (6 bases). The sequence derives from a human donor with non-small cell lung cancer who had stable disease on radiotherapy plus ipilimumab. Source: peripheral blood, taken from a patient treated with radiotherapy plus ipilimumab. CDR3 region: CSAVGQTSYTF. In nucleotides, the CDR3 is TGCAGTGCTGTCGGACAGACATCCTACACCTTC.